These T cell receptor beta chains were read from a single sample in a study of blood T cell repertoires in COVID-19. Generated by immunoSEQ multiplex PCR, the TCRdb table keeps only in-frame clones and is missing some. The repertoire holds around 170,000 clones, with 80% to 90% as singletons. Source material: peripheral blood. Receptors originate from an older woman with acute or convalescent COVID-19. Each CDR3 is given with its conserved first and last residue. D genes are given only for firm matches. Clone size appears in some rows only: once, few, many, or a class for an expanded clone.

d_gene	j_gene	abundance	v_gene	CDR3nt	CDR3aa
-	TRBJ1-1	-	TRBV6-5	TGTGCCAGCAGTCCAGGTGAGTGGACTGAAGCTTTCTTT	CASSPGEWTEAFF
-	TRBJ1-3	-	TRBV5-1	TGCGCCAGCAGCTTGGGTGAAGGGGTGTCGAGAAACACCATATATTTT	CASSLGEGVSRNTIYF
TRBD1	TRBJ1-5	-	TRBV10-2	TGCGCCAGCAGGGGGACAGGGAATAGCAATCAGCCCCAGCATTTT	CASRGTGNSNQPQHF
TRBD1	TRBJ1-6	-	TRBV5-1	TGCGCCAGTCGAGGGACAGGGTCTTCACCCCTCCACTTT	CASRGTGSSPLHF
-	TRBJ1-1	once	TRBV7-9	TGTGCCAGCAGCTTAGGGCAGGGGGAAGCTTTCTTT	CASSLGQGEAFF
TRBD1	TRBJ2-7	once	TRBV6-5	TGTGCCAGCAGTTACTCACAGGGGGCTGTCGGCTACGAGCAGTACTTC	CASSYSQGAVGYEQYF
TRBD1	TRBJ2-7	once	TRBV2	TGTGCCAGCAGTGAATGGGACAGTCCGGCGCGGGAGCAGTACTTC	CASSEWDSPAREQYF
TRBD1	TRBJ1-4	-	TRBV5-1	TGCGCCAGCAGCTTGGCCCCACAGGGGGCGGGTGAAAAACTGTTTTTT	CASSLAPQGAGEKLFF
TRBD2	TRBJ2-3	-	TRBV6-5	TGTGCCAGCAGCCCCGGGACTAGCAGGACAGATACGCAGTATTTT	CASSPGTSRTDTQYF
-	TRBJ1-6	-	TRBV5-1	TGCGCCAGCAGCTTGGTTCTCTCGTCTCTCTATAATTCACCCCTCCACTTT	CASSLVLSSLYNSPLHF
-	TRBJ2-1	-	TRBV13	TGTGCCAGCAGCCCGGGTCCTGACAATGAGCAGTTCTTC	CASSPGPDNEQFF
TRBD1	TRBJ2-2	-	TRBV19	TGTGCCAGTAGTGCCCGTCCCAGGGGGCAAAGAAATAACACCGGGGAGCTGTTTTTT	CASSARPRGQRNNTGELFF
-	TRBJ2-7	-	TRBV4-3	TGCGCCAGCAGCCAAGATACCTCCCCCAGGGCCTACGAGCAGTACTTC	CASSQDTSPRAYEQYF
TRBD2	TRBJ2-1	-	TRBV14	TGTGCCAGCAGCCAACTGGGAGGGAGCTTAAACAATGAGCAGTTCTTC	CASSQLGGSLNNEQFF
TRBD1	TRBJ1-6	-	TRBV28	TGTGCCAGCAGTTTCAGGGACAGGACTAATTCACCCCTCCACTTT	CASSFRDRTNSPLHF
TRBD1	TRBJ1-6	-	TRBV5-6	TGTGCCAGCAGCCAACGACAGGGCGAGTCCGTTTCACCCCTCCACTTT	CASSQRQGESVSPLHF